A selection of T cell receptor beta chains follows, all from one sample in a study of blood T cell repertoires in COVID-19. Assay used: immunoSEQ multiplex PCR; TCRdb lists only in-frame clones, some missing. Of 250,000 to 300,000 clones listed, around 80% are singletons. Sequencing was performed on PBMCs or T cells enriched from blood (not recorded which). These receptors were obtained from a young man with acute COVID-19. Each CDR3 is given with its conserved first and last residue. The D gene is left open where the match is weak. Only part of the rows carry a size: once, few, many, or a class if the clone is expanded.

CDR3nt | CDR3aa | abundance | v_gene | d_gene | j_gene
TGTGCCAGCAGTTTAAGAGCACAGGGAAATGGCTACACCTTC | CASSLRAQGNGYTF | NA | TRBV27 | NA | TRBJ1-2
TGTGCCAGCAGCGCTCCCGGAGGGTCAGCCCGATCTAGCACAGATACGCAGTATTTT | CASSAPGGSARSSTDTQYF | NA | TRBV28 | NA | TRBJ2-3
TGTGCCAGCAGTACAAGACTGAATTCACCCCTCCACTTT | CASSTRLNSPLHF | NA | TRBV27 | NA | TRBJ1-6
TGTGCCAGCAGCCCAGGAAGACCGGAAGGTACGCAGTATTTT | CASSPGRPEGTQYF | NA | TRBV7-2 | NA | TRBJ2-3
TGTGCCAGCAGCTTGCCGACAGGGACAAACACTGAAGCTTTCTTT | CASSLPTGTNTEAFF | NA | TRBV5-6 | TRBD1 | TRBJ1-1
TGTGCCAGTAAAAAGAGCACCGGGGAGCTGTTTTTT | CASKKSTGELFF | NA | TRBV19 | NA | TRBJ2-2
TGTGCCAGCAGCGCCGATTCGCGGGGGACAGGATATAACTATGGCTACACCTTC | CASSADSRGTGYNYGYTF | NA | TRBV9 | TRBD1 | TRBJ1-2
TGTGCCAGCAGTTCCCCGGGGGGGACTAATGAAAAACTGTTTTTT | CASSSPGGTNEKLFF | NA | TRBV27 | NA | TRBJ1-4
TGTGCCACCAGCAGAGATTCAGGGACTGAAGCTTTCTTT | CATSRDSGTEAFF | once | TRBV15 | NA | TRBJ1-1
TGTGCCAGTAGGACAGGGGCGATTTCACCCCTCCACTTT | CASRTGAISPLHF | NA | TRBV6-5 | TRBD1 | TRBJ1-6
TGTGCCAGCAGCTTAGCACAGGGGCAAGGAAACACCATATATTTT | CASSLAQGQGNTIYF | NA | TRBV7-8 | TRBD1 | TRBJ1-3
TGTGCCAGCAGCGCCTCGATAACCGGGAGTGAAGCTTTCTTT | CASSASITGSEAFF | NA | TRBV9 | NA | TRBJ1-1
TGTGCCAGCAGCTTAGCTTCGACAGGGGGGTCACCGACCCAGTACTTC | CASSLASTGGSPTQYF | few | TRBV11-2 | TRBD1 | TRBJ2-5
TGTGCCAGCAGCTTAAAAACAGACTCTGGAAACACCATATATTTT | CASSLKTDSGNTIYF | NA | TRBV7-2 | NA | TRBJ1-3
TGTGCCAGCAGCAACTCCGGGACTATCATAGAGACCCAGTACTTC | CASSNSGTIIETQYF | NA | TRBV11-2 | TRBD2 | TRBJ2-5
TGTGCCTGGAGTCCCCGGGGTTTTGGTGAAGCTTTCTTT | CAWSPRGFGEAFF | NA | TRBV30 | NA | TRBJ1-1
TGCGCCAGCAGTGACTACAGGGGTTCGGCTGAAGCTTTCTTT | CASSDYRGSAEAFF | NA | TRBV10-2 | TRBD1 | TRBJ1-1
TGCAGCGTGCGACAGGGGGCTGGACAGCCCCAGCATTTT | CSVRQGAGQPQHF | NA | TRBV29-1 | TRBD1 | TRBJ1-5
TGTGCCAGTAGTACCCTAAATCAGCCCCAGCATTTT | CASSTLNQPQHF | NA | TRBV19 | NA | TRBJ1-5
TGTGCCAGCAGTCTGACACGAACCGTCAATCAGCCCCAGCATTTT | CASSLTRTVNQPQHF | once | TRBV7-2 | NA | TRBJ1-5
TGTGCCAGCAGACACGGGGTCTTCACCGGGGAGCTGTTTTTT | CASRHGVFTGELFF | NA | TRBV7-9 | NA | TRBJ2-2
TGTGCCAGCAGCGTCGACAGGGGGTTGTCCTATAATTCACCCCTCCACTTT | CASSVDRGLSYNSPLHF | NA | TRBV7-9 | TRBD1 | TRBJ1-6
TGTGCCAGCAGCTACGCGGGGGGGAGCACAGATACGCAGTATTTT | CASSYAGGSTDTQYF | NA | TRBV11-2 | TRBD2 | TRBJ2-3
TGTGCCACCAGCAGGGGACAGCCATACAATGAGCAGTTCTTC | CATSRGQPYNEQFF | NA | TRBV15 | TRBD1 | TRBJ2-1
TGTGCCAGCAGCTTAACGAAGGACAGGGGGCGCGGTAGCTATGGCTACACCTTC | CASSLTKDRGRGSYGYTF | NA | TRBV7-8 | TRBD1 | TRBJ1-2
TGTGCCAGCAGCTTTAAACGGGGCCAAGAGACCCAGTACTTC | CASSFKRGQETQYF | NA | TRBV11-1 | NA | TRBJ2-5
TGTGCCAGCAGAAGACAGGGTCTGGACACTGAAGCTTTCTTT | CASRRQGLDTEAFF | once | TRBV5-1 | TRBD1 | TRBJ1-1
TGCCTCGCCGGGGACAATGAGCAGTTCTTC | CLAGDNEQFF | once | TRBV29-1 | NA | TRBJ2-1
TGTGCCAGCGCCCACCGTACGGACACCGGGGAGCTGTTTTTT | CASAHRTDTGELFF | NA | TRBV11-3 | NA | TRBJ2-2
TGTGCCAGCAGCCAAGTAACACAGGGTGGGACTGAAGCTTTCTTT | CASSQVTQGGTEAFF | NA | TRBV3-1/TRBV3-2 | NA | TRBJ1-1
TGTGCCAGCAGTACCTTAAGAGGACAGGGGGCTCCGTTCTTC | CASSTLRGQGAPFF | NA | TRBV2 | TRBD1 | TRBJ2-1
TGTGCCAGCAGTTTAACGGGGAATCAGCCCCAGCATTTT | CASSLTGNQPQHF | few | TRBV12-3/TRBV12-4 | NA | TRBJ1-5
TGTGCCAGCACCCGACAGGATAACACTGAAGCTTTCTTT | CASTRQDNTEAFF | NA | TRBV12-3/TRBV12-4 | NA | TRBJ1-1
TGTGCCACCAGTGATCCCCAGCGGGACGGACACCCCCGGGCGCAGTATTTT | CATSDPQRDGHPRAQYF | NA | TRBV24-1 | TRBD2 | TRBJ2-3
TGTGCCAGCAGCTGGACAGGGGGCAGGGACACTGAAGCTTTCTTT | CASSWTGGRDTEAFF | few | TRBV5-6 | TRBD1 | TRBJ1-1
TGTGCCAGCAGCTTACTTGTCCAATGGGGGGGTGAAGCTTTCTTT | CASSLLVQWGGEAFF | NA | TRBV7-9 | NA | TRBJ1-1
TGTGCCAGCAGCTTATTCCTGGGCCCTTACAATGAGCAGTTCTTC | CASSLFLGPYNEQFF | NA | TRBV7-2 | NA | TRBJ2-1
TGTGCCAGCAGCTTAGGTCTAGCGGGATCCGAGAACACCGGGGAGCTGTTTTTT | CASSLGLAGSENTGELFF | NA | TRBV7-9 | TRBD2 | TRBJ2-2
TGCGCCAGCAGCCAAGATCCAGAAGCGGATACGCAGTATTTT | CASSQDPEADTQYF | NA | TRBV4-3 | NA | TRBJ2-3
TGTGCCAGCAGGACAGGGGGCGAGCAGCCCCAGCATTTT | CASRTGGEQPQHF | once | TRBV28 | TRBD1 | TRBJ1-5
TGCAGCGTTGAAGACCGGAGCTCTGGAAACACCATATATTTT | CSVEDRSSGNTIYF | NA | TRBV29-1 | NA | TRBJ1-3
TGCGCCAGCAGCTTAGGACTAGCGGACACCGGGGAGCTGTTTTTT | CASSLGLADTGELFF | once | TRBV5-1 | TRBD2 | TRBJ2-2
TGTGCCAGCAGCCAAGATAGTTGGACAGGGAGTTATGAGTCTGAAGCTTTCTTT | CASSQDSWTGSYESEAFF | NA | TRBV3-1/TRBV3-2 | TRBD1 | TRBJ1-1
TGCGCCAGCAGCCAAGAAACCAGGAATGAAAAACTGTTTTTT | CASSQETRNEKLFF | NA | TRBV4-1 | NA | TRBJ1-4
TGTGCCACCAGTGATAACCAGGGGTTTAGTAAGGAGACCCAGTACTTC | CATSDNQGFSKETQYF | NA | TRBV24-1 | NA | TRBJ2-5
TGTGCCAGCAGGATAGGACAGGGTGGCACTGAAGCTTTCTTT | CASRIGQGGTEAFF | NA | TRBV6-5 | TRBD1 | TRBJ1-1
TGTGCCAGCAGCGTAGCTGGCGGGAGGGCCACAGATACGCAGTATTTT | CASSVAGGRATDTQYF | NA | TRBV9 | TRBD2 | TRBJ2-3
TGCGCCAGCAGCGGCACAGGGTTAGGTAATGAAAAACTGTTTTTT | CASSGTGLGNEKLFF | few | TRBV5-1 | NA | TRBJ1-4
TGTGCCAGCAGACTAACGACAGGGGGAAGAGGCTACACCTTC | CASRLTTGGRGYTF | NA | TRBV2 | TRBD1 | TRBJ1-2
TGTGCCAGCAGATCAAGGAGAGTCTACAATGAGCAGTTCTTC | CASRSRRVYNEQFF | NA | TRBV28 | NA | TRBJ2-1
TGCGCCAGCAGCCATACTAGCGGGGCAGGAGAGACCCAGTACTTC | CASSHTSGAGETQYF | NA | TRBV5-1 | TRBD2 | TRBJ2-5
TGTGCCAGCTTAATTTCCTATAATTCACCCCTCCACTTT | CASLISYNSPLHF | few | TRBV12-3/TRBV12-4 | NA | TRBJ1-6
TGCAGCGTGGCCCAGGGGGTAAGGGACTATGGCTACACCTTC | CSVAQGVRDYGYTF | NA | TRBV29-1 | TRBD1 | TRBJ1-2
TGTGCCAGCTCGTACAAATCTGGAAACACCATATATTTT | CASSYKSGNTIYF | NA | TRBV18 | NA | TRBJ1-3
TGTGCCAGCAGCTCGGGGAGCAATCAGCCCCAGCATTTT | CASSSGSNQPQHF | NA | TRBV5-4 | NA | TRBJ1-5
TGTGCCAGCAGTGGGGACAGATTGAGCTCCTATAATTCACCCCTCCACTTT | CASSGDRLSSYNSPLHF | NA | TRBV25-1 | TRBD1 | TRBJ1-6
TGTGCCAGTAGTATGTTCTTCTGGCGGGAGAACACCGGGGAGCTGTTTTTT | CASSMFFWRENTGELFF | NA | TRBV19 | NA | TRBJ2-2
TGTGCCACCAGTGATTTGGGAGGGCCGGGCACCGGGGAGCTGTTTTTT | CATSDLGGPGTGELFF | NA | TRBV24-1 | NA | TRBJ2-2
TGCGCCAGCAGCCAAGGGGCGTTATCAGCGGGGGTCACAGATACGCAGTATTTT | CASSQGALSAGVTDTQYF | NA | TRBV4-1 | TRBD2 | TRBJ2-3
TGTGCAAGTCGCTCCTACAGGGTCAGGCGAGGGGGGGGCAATGAAAAACTGTTTTTT | CASRSYRVRRGGGNEKLFF | few | TRBV12-2 | NA | TRBJ1-4